The T cell receptor beta chain described here comes from a study of Ad26.COV2.S vaccination and SARS-CoV-2 variants. Study summary: Recipients of Ad26.COV2.S got it intramuscularly, once or twice 56 days apart.

Treatment of the sample: some 20 received Ad26.COV2.S at low or high dose, single or two shots; about five received placebo; per-sample allocation not given. It was on day 63 after the first vaccine or placebo injection that samples were taken. Based in Boston, the donor was an adult of 18-55 years. Study-wide findings and caveats: The TCR breadth and depth analyses may have understated or missed part of the total T cell responses.

The repertoire was sequenced with immunoSEQ multiplex PCR; TCRdb's copy has only in-frame clones and lacks some. This table holds around 340,000 clones, about 87% found once. This clone was observed many times. Its target is unknown. Germline CDR1 and CDR2: SGHAT and FQDESV (reference sequence). The CDR3 has 15 amino acids. Trimming cost V 1 base and J 4 bases, with 14 bases left between them. The V gene is TRBV11-1, the J gene TRBJ2-7; no reliable D call. The origin of this receptor is a person aged 18-65 years who received the Ad26.COV2.S COVID-19 vaccine or a placebo. This specimen consisted of peripheral blood, obtained in a trial of Ad26.COV2.S vaccine versus placebo. The CDR3 nucleotides read TGTGCCAGCAGCTTAGAAGTAGTCACAGAATACGAGCAGTACTTC. Amino acid sequence: CASSLEVVTEYEQYF.